At least ten counts were recorded for the clone carrying this TCR beta chain. The target antigen is unknown. These data belong to a study of prognosis after radiotherapy for stage I lung cancer. About the study: The study recorded squamous cell carcinoma in several patients and adenocarcinoma in approximately twelve. Study-wide results and caveats: Nobody established whether the expanded TCR clones were specific to the tumor. Differential TRBV and TRBJ gene usage was reported between patients with metastases and patients without them.

The V and J ends lost 2 bases and 6 bases respectively, with 7 bases between them. Looked up from germline, CDR1 is MNHNS and CDR2 is SASEGT. There are 13 residues in the CDR3. Genomic DNA was subjected to two-round multiplex PCR for amplification of TCR beta CDR3. The use of primers specific to each TRBV and TRBJ gene characterized first-round PCR. A single record per CDR3 protein comes from TCRdb applying MiXCR to the multiplex PCR reads. The sample includes around 59,000 distinct CDR3 sequences, 26% of them seen just once. The sequenced sample was PBMCs, obtained before or after stereotactic body radiation therapy (not recorded which). This sequence originates from a donor aged 50 or older with non-small cell lung cancer. The V and J genes are TRBV6-1 and TRBJ1-4; no clear D. The CDR3 reads CASSENGDEKLFF. In nucleotides, the CDR3 is TGTGCCAGCAGTGAAAACGGAGATGAAAAACTGTTTTTT.